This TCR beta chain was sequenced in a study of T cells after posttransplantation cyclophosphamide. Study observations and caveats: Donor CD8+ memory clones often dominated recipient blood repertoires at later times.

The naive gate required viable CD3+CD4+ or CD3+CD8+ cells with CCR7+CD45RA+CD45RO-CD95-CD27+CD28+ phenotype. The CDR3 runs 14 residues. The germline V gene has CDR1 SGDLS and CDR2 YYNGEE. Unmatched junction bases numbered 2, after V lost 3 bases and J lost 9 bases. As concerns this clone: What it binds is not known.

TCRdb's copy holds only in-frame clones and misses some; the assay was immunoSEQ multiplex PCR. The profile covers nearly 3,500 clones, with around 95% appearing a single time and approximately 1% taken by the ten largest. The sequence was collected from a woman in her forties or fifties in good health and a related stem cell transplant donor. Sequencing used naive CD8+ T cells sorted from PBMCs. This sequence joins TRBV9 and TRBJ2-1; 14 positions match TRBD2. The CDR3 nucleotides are TGTGCCAGCAGCGGGACTAGCGGGAGGTTTGAGCAGTTCTTC. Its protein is CASSGTSGRFEQFF.